This T cell receptor (beta chain) stems from a study of blood T cell repertoires in COVID-19. The wider study: T cells, B-cell-depleted T cells, or PBMCs supplied cDNA or gDNA.

Trimming cost V 6 bases and J 7 bases; bases outside gene matches: 6. CDR1 and CDR2 (germline): MDHEN, SYDVKM. The CDR3 runs to 14 residues. TCRdb's table, derived via immunoSEQ multiplex PCR, lists solely in-frame clones and lacks some. The sample yields more than 80,000 clones, over 80% seen once. The sequence was obtained from a woman in her seventies with acute or convalescent COVID-19. The rearrangement links TRBV28 to TRBJ2-1, with 10 bases fitting TRBD1. The sample taken for sequencing was peripheral blood. CDR3 region: CASSQTGGGNEQFF. In nucleotides, the CDR3 is TGTGCCAGCAGCCAGACAGGGGGCGGGAATGAGCAGTTCTTC.